Sequencing of this T cell receptor (beta chain) was carried out in a study of T cells expressing NK-cell markers. CDR3 length: 13 residues. The germline CDR1 and CDR2 sequences are MNHEY and SMNVEV (reference sequence). Study-wide results and limits: The dominant NKG2C+ clonotypes represented roughly 1.0-7.5% of CD8+ T cells in five or six donors.

Note on this clonotype: Its matching antigen is unknown.

No DNA is given; TCRdb re-called the 5' RACE reads and lists each CDR3 protein once. This sample's table has about 430,000 distinct CDR3 sequences. The receptor's source is a woman between 50 and 59 years old in good health. The genes are TRBV27 and TRBJ2-5; the D call from TCRdb, TRBD1, cannot be confirmed without DNA. Material: blood T cells: a sorted CD56 or NKG2C T cell subset, CD4+ or CD8+ T cells, or bulk PBMC T cells (not recorded which). CDR3 in amino acids: CASSFIDSETQYF.